This record looks at one T cell receptor (beta chain) sequence and its context. The antigen remains undetermined. The ends lost 3 bases at V and 5 bases at J; junction bases unmatched: 6. Germline V CDR1 and CDR2: LNHDA, SQIVND (reference sequence). The length of the CDR3 is 16 residues. These data come from a study of cytomegalovirus exposure and HLA in healthy donors. Amplification used 60 Vbeta primers and 13 Jbeta primers. Repertoires were generated with immunoSEQ multiplex PCR, while TCRdb's copy carries only in-frame clones and drops some. The sample shows about 100,000 clones, 70% to 85% of them seen only once. Study-wide results and limits: Most observed TCR sequences were rare, whereas some public TCRs were detected in many donors.

The receptor comes from a woman younger than 35 in good health and CMV-seropositive. This chain connects TRBV19 to TRBJ2-5; 13 bases line up with TRBD2. Sequencing was carried out using PBMCs. In DNA, the CDR3 is TGTGCCAGTAGTATCTCCGGGACTAGCGGGACCGAGACCCAGTACTTC. Residues: CASSISGTSGTETQYF.